The sample holds many counts of the clone carrying this TCR beta chain. The antigen is not known. This CDR3 has 13 residues. Germline V gene data show CDR1 as KGHDR and CDR2 as SFDVKD. V lost 7 bases to trimming and J lost 6 bases; unmatched junction nucleotides: 3. TCRdb called the RACE reads again in MiXCR, with one record for every CDR3 protein. The sample consists of about 84,000 distinct CDR3 sequences, approximately 10% of them appearing once. Time point defined: patch test 2, 6 weeks after DPC sensitization. As to treatment: therapeutic diphenylcyclopropenone sensitization with weekly scalp DPC. This record comes from a study of human T cells and chemical hapten exposure. General study points: PT1 expanded TCR counts and patch test score correlated positively.

Sequences were derived from whole blood, sampled in connection with sensitization to the hapten diphenylcyclopropenone (DPC). The chain couples TRBV24-1 to TRBJ2-3, with 10 bases lining up with TRBD2. The origin of this receptor is a woman aged 25 to 45 with alopecia areata. Some clones in this sample may be carry-over from other donors' samples. The CDR3 loop reads CATSGLAEDTQYF. CDR3 DNA: TGTGCCACCAGCGGACTAGCGGAGGATACGCAGTATTTT.